The rows below give T cell receptor beta chains drawn from one sample of a study of beta chain features in type 1 diabetes. Sequencing used immunoSEQ multiplex PCR; TCRdb keeps in-frame clones, though not all of them. The data hold some 280,000 clones, with 13% to 15% observed a single time. Specimen: naive CD4+ T cells from blood. These receptors were obtained from a man between 25 and 39 years old with type 1 diabetes. CDR3s include the opening cysteine and the closing phenylalanine or tryptophan. The D gene is left open where the match is weak. Some rows have no size entry. The others give once, few or many, or a class for an expanded clone.

clone_size,v_call,d_call,j_call,cdr3_nt,cdr3_aa
-,TRBV9,-,TRBJ2-7,TGTGCCAGCAGCGTAGCGGGTTCCTACGAGCAGTACTTC,CASSVAGSYEQYF
few,TRBV7-2,-,TRBJ2-7,TGTGCCAGCAGACCCACGACCTTTGCGGGATACGAGCAGTACTTC,CASRPTTFAGYEQYF
-,TRBV9,-,TRBJ1-2,TGTGCCAGCAGCGAAGGGTCGGGATATGGCTACACCTTC,CASSEGSGYGYTF
few,TRBV7-2,TRBD2,TRBJ2-3,TGTGCCAGCAGCTTGGCTAGCGGCGGCACAGATACGCAGTATTTT,CASSLASGGTDTQYF
-,TRBV6-1,-,TRBJ1-5,TGTGCCAGCGGGGAGGATAGCAATCAGCCCCAGCATTTT,CASGEDSNQPQHF
-,TRBV7-9,-,TRBJ2-3,TGTGCCAGCAGCTTAACGGGTACAGATACGCAGTATTTT,CASSLTGTDTQYF
few,TRBV6-6,TRBD1,TRBJ2-1,TGTGCCAGCAAATACCGGGACAGCTCCTACAATGAGCAGTTCTTC,CASKYRDSSYNEQFF
-,TRBV28,-,TRBJ2-7,TGTGCCAGCTCGGCGGGGTACGAGCAGTACTTC,CASSAGYEQYF
-,TRBV27,TRBD1,TRBJ1-1,TGTGCCAGCAGTCCAGGACAGGGGCGCGTCGCTTTCTTT,CASSPGQGRVAFF
-,TRBV7-9,-,TRBJ1-1,TGTGCCAGCAGCCTAACCCAGGGCACAGTTGGGGCTTTCTTT,CASSLTQGTVGAFF
-,TRBV6-5,-,TRBJ2-1,TGTGCCAGCAGTTCCAGGGTAAATGAGCAGTTCTTC,CASSSRVNEQFF
-,TRBV5-1,-,TRBJ2-1,TGCGCCAGCAGCCCCACGGGCGGGACGAGCAATGAGCAGTTCTTC,CASSPTGGTSNEQFF
few,TRBV7-3,-,TRBJ2-3,TGTGCCAGCAGCTTAAATGGCTTCACAGATACGCAGTATTTT,CASSLNGFTDTQYF
-,TRBV7-3,TRBD1,TRBJ2-1,TGTGCCAGCAGCCGACAGGGTTATGAGCAGTTCTTC,CASSRQGYEQFF
few,TRBV7-9,-,TRBJ1-2,TGTGCCAGCAGCCCCTCCCATCAGGATGGCTACACCTTC,CASSPSHQDGYTF
few,TRBV9,-,TRBJ1-1,TGTGCCAGCAGCCCATTACAGGGCTCCACTGAAGCTTTCTTT,CASSPLQGSTEAFF
-,TRBV6-6,-,TRBJ2-2,TGTGCCAGCAGCTTGGGAGAAGCCGGGGAGCTGTTTTTT,CASSLGEAGELFF
-,TRBV18,TRBD1,TRBJ2-2,TGTGCCAGCTCACCCACCGGGACAGGGGACACCGGGGAGCTGTTTTTT,CASSPTGTGDTGELFF
few,TRBV5-1,-,TRBJ1-1,TGCGCCAGCTTCGACAGTGGGTGGACTGAAGCTTTCTTT,CASFDSGWTEAFF
few,TRBV9,TRBD2,TRBJ2-3,TGTGCCAGCAGCAGGGGACTAGCGGGATTGTCAGATACGCAGTATTTT,CASSRGLAGLSDTQYF
-,TRBV28,-,TRBJ2-2,TGTGCCAGCAGTTTAGAGTACACCGGGGAGCTGTTTTTT,CASSLEYTGELFF
-,TRBV5-6,TRBD1,TRBJ1-1,TGTGCCAGCAGCTTGCCGGGACAGGGAGGGACTGAAGCTTTCTTT,CASSLPGQGGTEAFF
few,TRBV27,TRBD2,TRBJ2-1,TGTGCCAGCAGTAGGCAGCGGGAGCTGTTCTACAATGAGCAGTTCTTC,CASSRQRELFYNEQFF
-,TRBV28,-,TRBJ1-5,TGTGCCAGCAGGGACAGTTTCAATCAGCCCCAGCATTTT,CASRDSFNQPQHF
-,TRBV7-6,-,TRBJ2-5,TGTGCCAGCTTAGAGGAGGGACGGGGCGTAAGGACCCAGTACTTC,CASLEEGRGVRTQYF
-,TRBV29-1,-,TRBJ1-1,TGCAGCGTTGCAAAACGACTAGCGGCTGAAGCTTTCTTT,CSVAKRLAAEAFF
-,TRBV19,TRBD1,TRBJ1-5,TGTGCCAGTTCCGGACAGGTTAGCAATCAGCCCCAGCATTTT,CASSGQVSNQPQHF
few,TRBV7-3,TRBD2,TRBJ2-7,TGTGCCAGCAGCACCGCCGGGACTAGCAGTTACGAGCAGTACTTC,CASSTAGTSSYEQYF
-,TRBV28,-,TRBJ1-5,TGTGCCAGCAGTTTCAGTAGCAATCAGCCCCAGCATTTT,CASSFSSNQPQHF
few,TRBV4-3,TRBD2,TRBJ2-1,TGCGCCAGCAGCCAAGATCCGGCTAGCGGGCGGGTTGAGCAGTTCTTC,CASSQDPASGRVEQFF
-,TRBV28,-,TRBJ2-7,TGTGCCAGCAGCCTGACAGGTCTAACCTACGAGCAGTACTTC,CASSLTGLTYEQYF
few,TRBV29-1,TRBD1,TRBJ2-5,TGCAGCGTTGTACGACAGGGGGGCAAGACCCAGTACTTC,CSVVRQGGKTQYF
-,TRBV7-2,-,TRBJ2-1,TGTGCCAGCAGCTTAGCGCTAAGCGGTGGCGGCAATGAGCAGTTCTTC,CASSLALSGGGNEQFF
-,TRBV11-1,-,TRBJ1-2,TGTGCCAGCAGCTTAGGCCAGAATAACTATGGCTACACCTTC,CASSLGQNNYGYTF
-,TRBV9,TRBD2,TRBJ2-7,TGTGCCAGCAGCGTAGTGTCCGGGACTAGCGTCGAGCAGTACTTC,CASSVVSGTSVEQYF
few,TRBV5-4,TRBD1,TRBJ2-5,TGTGCGACACTCGGACAGGGGGCTGGAGGAGAGACCCAGTACTTC,CATLGQGAGGETQYF
few,TRBV19,-,TRBJ2-3,TGTGCCAGTAGTCGACTCAGAGGGTTTGCGACAGATACGCAGTATTTT,CASSRLRGFATDTQYF
-,TRBV21-1,-,TRBJ2-4,TGTGCCAGCGTCTTTGAGGAACCAAGAAACATTCAGTACTTC,CASVFEEPRNIQYF
-,TRBV6-5,TRBD1,TRBJ2-7,TGTGCCAGCAGTTCACCGGGACAGGGATACGAGCAGTACTTC,CASSSPGQGYEQYF
few,TRBV7-9,-,TRBJ2-1,TGTGCCAGCAGCTCTGTAGTTTATTCCTACAATGAGCAGTTCTTC,CASSSVVYSYNEQFF
-,TRBV18,TRBD1,TRBJ1-1,TGTGCCAGCTCACCACCGGGACAGACCTTGAACACTGAAGCTTTCTTT,CASSPPGQTLNTEAFF
-,TRBV4-3,-,TRBJ1-2,TGCGCCAGCAGCCAAGATATACAGGGTATAATAGGTGGCTACACCTTC,CASSQDIQGIIGGYTF
-,TRBV28,TRBD1,TRBJ1-3,TGTGCCAGCAGTTCTGGGACAGTATTAGCTGGAAACACCATATATTTT,CASSSGTVLAGNTIYF
-,TRBV28,TRBD2,TRBJ2-7,TGTGCCAGCAGTCTAGCGGCCTACGAGCAGTACTTC,CASSLAAYEQYF
-,TRBV6-5,-,TRBJ1-1,TGTGCCAGCAGCAAACGGGGGACTGAAGCTTTCTTT,CASSKRGTEAFF
-,TRBV28,TRBD2,TRBJ2-7,TGTGCCAGCAGGAGGAGGGGAGGGCCAAACTCTCTCCCCTACGAGCAGTACTTC,CASRRRGGPNSLPYEQYF
few,TRBV11-2,-,TRBJ2-1,TGTGCCAGCAGCCGGGGGAGCTCCTACAATGAGCAGTTCTTC,CASSRGSSYNEQFF
-,TRBV28,-,TRBJ1-1,TGTGCCACCTCAAAGGGGACTGAAGCTTTCTTT,CATSKGTEAFF
-,TRBV18,-,TRBJ2-7,TGTGCCAGCTCACCGAATGAGGGACTCGAGCAGTACTTC,CASSPNEGLEQYF
-,TRBV18,-,TRBJ1-2,TGTGCCAGCTCACAATCGAATGACCGCGGGGGCTACACCTTC,CASSQSNDRGGYTF
-,TRBV4-2,TRBD2,TRBJ2-7,TGTGCCAGCAGCCAAGTGAGCGGGAGTATCAACGAGCAGTACTTC,CASSQVSGSINEQYF